A single sample gave rise to the 18 T cell receptor beta chains below, sequenced in a study of T cell responses to AZD1222 COVID-19 vaccine. The table came from immunoSEQ multiplex PCR; TCRdb's copy has only in-frame clones and leaves some out. The top ten hold over 15% of the sample, which has over 100,000 clones, roughly 80% seen once. The material was peripheral blood, obtained on day 0 of AZD1222 vaccination. The receptors were gathered from an adult in good health.

The chain carries TRBV9 and TRBJ1-5; D is ambiguous. There are 13 residues in the CDR3. The V gene lost 0 bases and the J gene lost 3 bases, with 4 bases spanning the gap. In germline, CDR1 is SGDLS, CDR2 YYNGEE. The CDR3 reads CASSVDTNQPQHF. DNA for the CDR3: TGTGCCAGCAGCGTAGACACCAATCAGCCCCAGCATTTT.

V gene TRBV27 combines with J gene TRBJ1-6; possible D gene TRBD1, 5 bases. Trimming removed 3 bases from V and 9 bases from J, with 9 bases in between. The CDR3 runs 13 residues. CDR1 MNHEY and CDR2 SMNVEV come from the germline V gene (reference sequence). The CDR3 loop is CASSLTGASPLHF. For the CDR3, the DNA is TGTGCCAGCAGTTTGACTGGGGCTTCACCCCTCCACTTT.

This clone has more than one count but fewer than ten. The junction shows a germline mismatch at one end, possibly a read error. The genes are TRBV5-8 and TRBJ1-2, with 7 bases matching TRBD1. The CDR3 totals 13 residues. From germline, CDR1 is SGHTS and CDR2 YDEGEE. The CDR3 reads CASSSEYGDSQHF. CDR3 DNA: TGTGCCAGCAGCTCCGAATACGGGGACAGTCAGCACTTC. The variable domain in full, with the rest retrieved from reference TRBV5-8 and TRBJ1-2, is EAGVTQSPTHLIKTRGQQATLRCSPISGHTSVYWYQQALGLGLQFLLWYDEGEERNRGNFPPRFSGRQFPNYSSELNVNALELEDSALYLCASSSEYGDSQHFGSGTRLTVV.

This sequence joins TRBV6-2 or TRBV6-3 and TRBJ1-6; TRBD1 matches 10 bases. Germline V gene sequence: CDR1 MNHEY, CDR2 SVGEGT. The CDR3 loop spans 16 amino acids. The J segment lost 8 bases and the V segment lost 4 bases, leaving 8 bases of the junction unmatched. The CDR3 DNA reads as TGTGCCAGCAGTTGGAGGACAGGGGGTTCCCATTCACCCCTCCACTTT. This gives the protein CASSWRTGGSHSPLHF.

The rearrangement joins TRBV5-1 to TRBJ2-6; D unresolved. The germline V gene encodes CDR1 SGHRS and CDR2 YFSETQ. This CDR3 has 18 amino acids. V was pared by 1 base and J by 0 bases, with 14 bases between. The CDR3 is CASSLRPAQASGANVLTF. In DNA form, the CDR3 reads TGCGCCAGCAGCTTGAGACCCGCGCAAGCCTCTGGGGCCAACGTCCTGACTTTC.

This sequence joins TRBV11-2 and TRBJ1-1, with D hard to call. CDR1 is SGHAT, CDR2 FQNNGV, per germline. V lost 0 bases and J 1 base, leaving 6 bases between the germline ends. There are 14 residues in the CDR3. Here the CDR3 DNA reads TGTGCCAGCAGCTTAGAATCGCCGAACACTGAAGCTTTCTTT. Translation: CASSLESPNTEAFF.

Only a few counts were recorded for this clone. In DNA form, the CDR3 reads TGTGCCAGCGGCATCGGGGCTTCCTATGGCTACACCTTC. It codes for CASGIGASYGYTF. This rearrangement joins TRBV28 to TRBJ1-2, with a weak D call TRBD1 (5 bases). This CDR3 is 13 amino acids long. The germline V gene encodes CDR1 MDHEN and CDR2 SYDVKM. With 8 bases removed from V and 4 bases from J, the gap between germline ends came to 14 bases.

The V and J genes are TRBV5-4 and TRBJ2-5; possible D gene TRBD1, 5 bases. The length of the CDR3 is 13 residues. CDR1 is SGHNT and CDR2 is YYREEE in the germline V gene (reference sequence). Trimming left V 4 bases short and J 0 bases short, with 7 bases between. CDR3 DNA: TGTGCCAGCAGCAGGGGAAACCAAGAGACCCAGTACTTC. This gives the protein CASSRGNQETQYF.

This clone was seen a few times. This sequence joins TRBV18 and TRBJ1-3, with D perhaps TRBD1 (6 bases). V was trimmed by 3 bases and J by 4 bases, leaving 16 bases between them. Germline V lookup: CDR1 KGHSH, CDR2 LQKENI. The CDR3 is 16 residues long. The CDR3, as DNA: TGTGCCAGCTCACCCACGGGACAAGGAATCGGAAACACCATATATTTT. Protein product: CASSPTGQGIGNTIYF.

This chain joins TRBV2 and TRBJ1-1; D call uncertain. V was clipped by 9 bases and J by 1 base, with 9 bases between them. Germline V gives CDR1 SNHLY, CDR2 FYNNEI. The CDR3 has 12 residues. The DNA of the CDR3 is TGTGCCAGAGGGAGTAGGAACACTGAAGCTTTCTTT. It is translated as CARGSRNTEAFF.

The chain employs TRBV3-1 (or the pseudogene TRBV3-2) and TRBJ1-2, with 7 bases identical to TRBD1. CDR3 length equals 18 residues. V trimming: 2 bases; J trimming: 4 bases; junction bases outside the gene matches: 16. Germline CDR1 and CDR2: LGHDT and YNNKEL (reference sequence). The chain's CDR3 is CASSQNRGMLYSTYGYTF. The CDR3 nucleotides read TGTGCCAGCAGCCAAAACAGGGGAATGCTGTATAGTACCTATGGCTACACCTTC.

The rearrangement joins TRBV7-9 to TRBJ2-5; D unclear. Germline V gene data show CDR1 as SEHNR and CDR2 as FQNEAQ (reference sequence). The CDR3 extends over 15 amino acids. V gave up 0 bases and J gave up 4 bases, with 12 bases separating them. The CDR3 spells CASSLALAEGETQYF. The CDR3 DNA reads TGTGCCAGCAGCTTAGCGCTGGCCGAAGGAGAGACCCAGTACTTC.

V gene TRBV6-2 or TRBV6-3 combines with J gene TRBJ2-7; no firm D call. CDR3 length: 17 residues. With 2 bases removed from V and 0 bases from J, the gap between germline ends came to 17 bases. Germline lookup yields CDR1 MNHEY and CDR2 SVGEGT. CDR3 coding DNA: TGTGCCAGCAGTTACCCCTTTTGGGGATTGAGCTCCTACGAGCAGTACTTC. It translates to CASSYPFWGLSSYEQYF.

This clone was picked up a small number of times. The chain is built from TRBV5-1 and TRBJ2-5; D is undetermined. The CDR3 consists of 11 residues. The germline V gene has CDR1 SGHRS and CDR2 YFSETQ. V gave up 0 bases and J gave up 5 bases, with 2 bases separating them. CDR3 bases: TGCGCCAGCAGCTTGGCCGAGACCCAGTACTTC. Amino acid sequence: CASSLAETQYF.

This chain links TRBV4-2 with TRBJ2-1; 7 nucleotides align to TRBD2. Germline V gene sequence: CDR1 LGHNA, CDR2 YNFKEQ. The CDR3 loop spans 18 amino acids. Trimming cost V 2 bases and J 0 bases; bases outside gene matches: 10. The DNA for the CDR3 is TGTGCCAGCAGCCAAAGGAGCTCAGCGGGGTTCTCCTACAATGAGCAGTTCTTC. Residues: CASSQRSSAGFSYNEQFF.

This clone was picked up one time. CDR3 residues: CASSSGTGVINEQFF. In nucleotides, the CDR3 is TGTGCCAGCAGTTCCGGGACAGGGGTTATCAATGAGCAGTTCTTC. The V and J genes are TRBV28 and TRBJ2-1, with TRBD1 matching 10 bases. CDR1 MDHEN and CDR2 SYDVKM come from the germline V gene. Germline trimming cut 4 bases from V and 6 bases from J; bases unmatched to any gene: 6. The CDR3 contains 15 residues.

This chain uses TRBV20-1 with TRBJ1-4; no reliable D call. The CDR3 covers 13 residues. Trimming stripped 3 bases from V and 4 bases from J, with 9 bases between. In germline, CDR1 is DFQATT, CDR2 SNEGSKA (reference sequence). In nucleotides, the CDR3 is TGCAGTGCTAGTAGGGCAATTAATGAAAAACTGTTTTTT. Protein sequence: CSASRAINEKLFF.

This clone was recorded once. This sequence joins TRBV5-1 and TRBJ1-1; no clear D. Germline V gives CDR1 SGHRS, CDR2 YFSETQ. The V end lost 0 bases, the J end lost 2 bases, and 14 bases lay between the germline ends. CDR3 length: 16 residues. The DNA of the CDR3 is TGCGCCAGCAGCTTGGCGGCTCCGACCGTAAACACTGAAGCTTTCTTT. Encoded protein: CASSLAAPTVNTEAFF.